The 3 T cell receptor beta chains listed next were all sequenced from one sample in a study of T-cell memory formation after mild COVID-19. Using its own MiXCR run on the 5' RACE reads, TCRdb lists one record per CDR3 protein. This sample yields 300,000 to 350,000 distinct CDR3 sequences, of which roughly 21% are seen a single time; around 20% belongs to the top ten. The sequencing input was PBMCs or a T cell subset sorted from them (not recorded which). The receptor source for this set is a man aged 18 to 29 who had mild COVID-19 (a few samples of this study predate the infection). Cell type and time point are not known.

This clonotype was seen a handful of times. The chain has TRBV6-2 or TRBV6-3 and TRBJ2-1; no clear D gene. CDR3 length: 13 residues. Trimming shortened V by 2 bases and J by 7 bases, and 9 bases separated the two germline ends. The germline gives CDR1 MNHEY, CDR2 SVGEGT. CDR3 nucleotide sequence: TGTGCCAGCAGTTACCCCCCAAGTAATGAGCAGTTCTTC. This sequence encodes CASSYPPSNEQFF.

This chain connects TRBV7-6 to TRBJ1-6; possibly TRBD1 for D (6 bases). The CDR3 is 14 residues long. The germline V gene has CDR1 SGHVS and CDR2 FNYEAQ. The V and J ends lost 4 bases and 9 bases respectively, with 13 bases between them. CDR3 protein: CASSSQARGSPLHF. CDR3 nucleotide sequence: TGTGCCAGCAGCTCCCAAGCCAGGGGTTCACCCCTCCACTTT.

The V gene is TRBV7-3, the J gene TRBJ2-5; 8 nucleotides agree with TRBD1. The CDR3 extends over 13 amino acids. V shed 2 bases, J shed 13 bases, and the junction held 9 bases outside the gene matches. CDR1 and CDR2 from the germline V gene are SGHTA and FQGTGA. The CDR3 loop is CASSLGQGNDPYF. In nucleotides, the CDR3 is TGTGCCAGCAGCTTAGGACAGGGAAACGATCCGTACTTC.